One sample yielded the 22 T cell receptor beta chains listed below, sequenced in a study of T cells in Graves' hyperthyroidism and ophthalmopathy. The source material, RNA transcripts, was used to amplify TCR beta CDR3 regions. Initially, a first-round RT-PCR of the TCR CDR3 employed the HTBI primer set. Using its own MiXCR run on the multiplex PCR reads, TCRdb lists one record per CDR3 protein. The repertoire holds about 300,000 distinct CDR3 sequences, with roughly a fifth as singletons. The specimen was blood. The receptors were sampled from a man over 45 with Graves' ophthalmopathy.

Many counts were recorded for this clonotype. This rearrangement joins TRBV7-9 to TRBJ2-3, with TRBD2 identical over 13 bases. Looked up from germline, CDR1 is SEHNR and CDR2 is FQNEAQ (reference sequence). The CDR3 contains 18 residues. V gave up 1 base and J gave up 0 bases; unmatched junction bases: 4. CDR3 sequence reads: CASSLGTSGRSSTDTQYF. In DNA, the CDR3 is TGTGCCAGCAGCTTAGGGACTAGCGGGAGATCTAGCACAGATACGCAGTATTTT.

This clonotype occurred many times. The genes are TRBV18 and TRBJ2-7, with TRBD1 identical over 10 bases. This CDR3 region has 15 residues. V lost 3 bases and J lost 1; bases outside the gene matches: 3. CDR1 KGHSH and CDR2 LQKENI come from the germline V gene. The CDR3 region is CASSPDRGQSYEQYF. The CDR3 nucleotides read TGTGCCAGCTCACCCGACAGGGGGCAGTCCTACGAGCAGTACTTC.

At least ten counts were recorded for this clonotype. The chain combines TRBV28 with TRBJ1-1; TRBD1 aligns across 10 bases. Looked up from germline, CDR1 is MDHEN and CDR2 is SYDVKM. With 5 bases clipped from V and 3 bases from J, the junction kept 15 bases outside the gene matches. The CDR3 is made up of 18 amino acids. CDR3 amino acids: CASSLLVDRGLEDTEAFF. In DNA, the CDR3 is TGTGCCAGCAGTCTCCTGGTAGACAGGGGGCTGGAGGACACTGAAGCTTTCTTT.

V and J are TRBV6-1 and TRBJ2-5; D unclear. Trimming stripped 3 bases from V and 2 bases from J, with 10 bases between. Looked up from germline, CDR1 is MNHNS and CDR2 is SASEGT. The CDR3 totals 14 residues. The CDR3 is CASSESPAQETQYF. As DNA, the CDR3 is TGTGCCAGCAGTGAGAGCCCGGCGCAAGAGACCCAGTACTTC.

The gene calls are TRBV2 and TRBJ1-6; D perhaps matches TRBD1 (6 bases). The germline CDR1 and CDR2 sequences are SNHLY and FYNNEI. The V end was cut by 6 bases, the J end by 7 bases, with 7 bases between. This CDR3 contains 12 residues. The chain's CDR3 is CASRQGNSPLHF. In DNA form, the CDR3 reads TGTGCCAGCAGACAGGGAAATTCACCCCTCCACTTT.

As concerns this clonotype: This may stem from a read error, because a much larger clone lies one nucleotide away. CDR3 sequence reads: CASSERGAMLKTQFF. CDR3 DNA sequence: TGTGCCAGCAGTGAAAGGGGGGCGATGCTAAAGACCCAGTTCTTC. The chain combines TRBV6-1 with TRBJ2-5; D may be TRBD1 or TRBD2 (6 bases each). The J call could be wrong; TRBJ2-1 is a better fit for the DNA end. The germline V gene encodes CDR1 MNHNS and CDR2 SASEGT. The CDR3 is 15 amino acids.

This rearrangement joins TRBV7-9 to TRBJ2-3; D ambiguous. V was trimmed by 4 bases and J by 6 bases, leaving 8 bases between them. Germline CDR1 reads SEHNR; CDR2 reads FQNEAQ (reference sequence). The CDR3 covers 12 residues. DNA of the CDR3: TGTGCCAGCAGCTCCCGGTGGGATACGCAGTATTTT. It encodes CASSSRWDTQYF.

The chain joins TRBV5-1 to TRBJ2-3, with TRBD2 as a possible D gene (5 bases). The CDR3 is 14 residues long. V lost 5 bases and J lost 6, with 16 bases in between. CDR1 is SGHRS, CDR2 YFSETQ, per germline. CDR3 DNA sequence: TGCGCCAGCAGAAGGTGGACTCTCGTGGATACGCAGTATTTT. It encodes CASRRWTLVDTQYF.

This clonotype showed up many times. The chain combines TRBV5-5 with TRBJ2-5; the match to TRBD1 covers 9 bases. J gave up 5 bases and V 2 bases, and 7 bases lay outside the gene matches. Germline CDR1 and CDR2: SGHKS and YYEKEE (reference sequence). The CDR3 length is 15 residues. CDR3 loop: CASSFGTGFGETQYF. For the CDR3, the DNA is TGTGCCAGCAGCTTCGGGACAGGGTTCGGGGAGACCCAGTACTTC.

The chain joins TRBV11-2 to TRBJ2-7; tentatively, D is TRBD1 or TRBD2 (5 bases each). Germline V lookup: CDR1 SGHAT, CDR2 FQNNGV. This CDR3 has 19 amino acids. V lost 1 base, J lost 0 bases, and 22 bases lay in between. This CDR3 is CASSLGQLSGTSSSYEQYF. The CDR3 DNA reads as TGTGCCAGCAGCTTAGGTCAACTCTCCGGGACGTCGAGCTCCTACGAGCAGTACTTC.

This clonotype was seen repeatedly, ten times or more. V is TRBV28 and J is TRBJ1-1; TRBD1 aligns across 9 bases. The CDR3 is 14 amino acids. V was clipped by 3 bases and J by 6 bases; unmatched bases: 5. The germline CDR1 and CDR2 sequences are MDHEN and SYDVKM. CDR3 loop: CASSFLTGGAEAFF. CDR3 sequence (DNA): TGTGCCAGCAGTTTCTTGACAGGGGGAGCTGAAGCTTTCTTT.

The chain links TRBV12-3 or TRBV12-4 to TRBJ1-2; TRBD1 matches at 7 bases. The CDR3 has 17 residues. J lost 0 bases, V lost 5 bases, and 12 bases had no gene match. This CDR3 is CASSPLRGILANYGYTF. CDR3 DNA sequence: TGTGCCAGCAGTCCCCTCAGGGGGATCTTAGCTAACTATGGCTACACCTTC.

The table lists this clonotype with a few counts. The gene calls are TRBV7-2 and TRBJ1-2, with a tentative D call TRBD1 (5 bases). The V gene lost 11 bases and the J gene lost 8 bases, with 21 bases spanning the gap. The CDR3 totals 13 residues. Germline CDR1 and CDR2: SGHTA and FQGNSA. The chain's CDR3 is CAAYRGWGNGYTF. The CDR3 DNA is TGTGCCGCCTACAGAGGTTGGGGGAACGGCTACACCTTC.

This clonotype was detected only once. J is TRBJ1-4 and V is TRBV6-2 or TRBV6-3; D unclear. V lost 0 bases, J lost 3 bases, and 8 bases lay in between. Germline loops: CDR1 MNHEY, CDR2 SVGEGT. This CDR3 region has 15 residues. The DNA for the CDR3 is TGTGCCAGCAGTTACTCAGCCTACGCTAATGAAAAACTGTTTTTT. Translating gives CASSYSAYANEKLFF.

This chain joins TRBV7-9 and TRBJ2-1; D is tentatively TRBD1 or TRBD2 (5 bases each). V shed 4 bases and J shed 8 bases, with 18 bases lying between them. Germline CDR1 is SEHNR and CDR2 is FQNEAQ (reference sequence). CDR3 length: 15 residues. The CDR3 DNA follows: TGTGCCAGCAGCTCCCCCCGGACTCTAGGGGATGAGCAGTTCTTC. Its translation is CASSSPRTLGDEQFF.

This clonotype was seen a handful of times. The genes are TRBV20-1 and TRBJ1-5; D not resolved. CDR1 and CDR2 from the germline V gene are DFQATT and SNEGSKA (reference sequence). This CDR3 region has 14 residues. The germline V and J ends were trimmed by 0 bases and 4 bases, with 10 bases remaining between them. This CDR3 reads CSARDLGWNQPQHF. In DNA, the CDR3 is TGCAGTGCTAGAGATTTGGGGTGGAATCAGCCCCAGCATTTT.

This clonotype occurred many times. The rearrangement uses TRBV20-1 and TRBJ1-2; perhaps TRBD1 as D (6 bases). Trimming cost V 6 bases and J 2 bases, with 25 bases left between them. Per germline, CDR1 DFQATT and CDR2 SNEGSKA (reference sequence). The length of the CDR3 is 17 residues. CDR3 DNA sequence: TGCAGTGCCTCGAACCCCGGAGGGGGGGAGGTAAACTATGGCTACACCTTC. It yields the protein CSASNPGGGEVNYGYTF.

Only a few counts were recorded for this clonotype. The rearrangement links TRBV5-4 to TRBJ2-6; D is unclear. CDR3 length: 15 amino acids. V gave up 4 bases and J gave up 0 bases, with 8 bases separating them. CDR1 and CDR2 (germline): SGHNT, YYREEE (reference sequence). CDR3 in amino acids: CASSQKNSGANVLTF. CDR3 nucleotides: TGTGCCAGCAGCCAAAAGAACTCTGGGGCCAACGTCCTGACTTTC.

Ten or more counts support this clonotype. The chain employs TRBV28 and TRBJ1-1, with D maybe TRBD1 (6 bases). Germline lookup yields CDR1 MDHEN and CDR2 SYDVKM. V was cut by 1 base and J by 1 base, with 16 bases left in between. This CDR3 region has 17 residues. The CDR3 here is CASSLFVVGRGNTEAFF. CDR3 DNA sequence: TGTGCCAGCAGTTTATTTGTCGTCGGCAGGGGGAACACTGAAGCTTTCTTT. The full variable domain, its missing parts supplied by reference TRBV28 and TRBJ1-1, is DVKVTQSSRYLVKRTGEKVFLECVQDMDHENMFWYRQDPGLGLRLIYFSYDVKMKEKGDIPEGYSVSREKKERFSLILESASTNQTSMYLCASSLFVVGRGNTEAFFGQGTRLTVV.

This clonotype was seen a few times. The V gene is TRBV6-1, the J gene TRBJ2-2, with D possibly TRBD1 on 6 matching bases. V lost 3 bases to trimming and J lost 0 bases, with 14 bases between them. Germline assignment: CDR1 MNHNS and CDR2 SASEGT. The CDR3 is 17 residues long. The CDR3 bases are TGTGCCAGCAGTGACCCCCCCGGGACATCGAACACCGGGGAGCTGTTTTTT. Translating gives CASSDPPGTSNTGELFF.

This clonotype was detected only a few times. This rearrangement joins TRBV20-1 to TRBJ2-7; D possibly matches TRBD1 or TRBD2 (5 bases each). The V gene lost 3 bases and the J gene lost 5 bases, with 14 bases spanning the gap. The CDR3 runs to 13 residues. Germline V lookup: CDR1 DFQATT, CDR2 SNEGSKA (reference sequence). DNA for the CDR3: TGCAGTGCTAGTCGGGACGGTTCGGACGAGCAGTACTTC. It encodes CSASRDGSDEQYF.

The chain is built from TRBV7-2 and TRBJ2-5; the D is unclear. V was pared by 1 base and J by 5 bases, with 14 bases between. CDR1 and CDR2 from the germline V gene are SGHTA and FQGNSA. CDR3 length: 15 amino acids. The CDR3 DNA reads TGTGCCAGCAGCTTAGGGTGGGGTGTCAGGGAGACCCAGTACTTC. This translates into CASSLGWGVRETQYF.